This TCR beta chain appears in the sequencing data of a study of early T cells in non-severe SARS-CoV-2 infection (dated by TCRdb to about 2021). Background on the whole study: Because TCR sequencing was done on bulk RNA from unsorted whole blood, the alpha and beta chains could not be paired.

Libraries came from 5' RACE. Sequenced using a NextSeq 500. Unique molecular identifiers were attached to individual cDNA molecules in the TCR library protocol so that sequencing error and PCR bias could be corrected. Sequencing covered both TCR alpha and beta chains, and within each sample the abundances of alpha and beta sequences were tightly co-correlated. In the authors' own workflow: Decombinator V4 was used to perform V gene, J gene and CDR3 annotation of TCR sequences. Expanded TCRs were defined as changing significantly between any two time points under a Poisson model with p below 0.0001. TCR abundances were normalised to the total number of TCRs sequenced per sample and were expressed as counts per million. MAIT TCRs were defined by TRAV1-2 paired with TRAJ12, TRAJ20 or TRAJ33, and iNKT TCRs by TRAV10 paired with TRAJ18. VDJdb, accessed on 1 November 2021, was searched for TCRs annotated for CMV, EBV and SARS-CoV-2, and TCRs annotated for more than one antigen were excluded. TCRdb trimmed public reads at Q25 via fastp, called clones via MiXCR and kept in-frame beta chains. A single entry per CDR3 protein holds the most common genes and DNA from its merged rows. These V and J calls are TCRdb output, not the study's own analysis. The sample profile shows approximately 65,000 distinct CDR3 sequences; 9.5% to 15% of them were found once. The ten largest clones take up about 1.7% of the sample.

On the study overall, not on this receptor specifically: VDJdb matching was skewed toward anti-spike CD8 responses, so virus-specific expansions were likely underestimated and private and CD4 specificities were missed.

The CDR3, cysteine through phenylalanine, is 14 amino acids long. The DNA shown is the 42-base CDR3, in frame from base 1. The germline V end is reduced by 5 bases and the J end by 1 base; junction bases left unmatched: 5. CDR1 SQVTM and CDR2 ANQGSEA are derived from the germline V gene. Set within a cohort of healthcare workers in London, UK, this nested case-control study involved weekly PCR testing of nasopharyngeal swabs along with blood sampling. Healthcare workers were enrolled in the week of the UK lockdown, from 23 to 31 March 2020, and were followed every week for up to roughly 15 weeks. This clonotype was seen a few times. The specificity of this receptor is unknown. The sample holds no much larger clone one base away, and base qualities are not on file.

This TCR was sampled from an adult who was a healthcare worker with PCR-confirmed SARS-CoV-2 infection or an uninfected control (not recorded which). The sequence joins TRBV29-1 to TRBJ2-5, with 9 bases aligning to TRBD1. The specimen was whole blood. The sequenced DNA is TGCAGCGTTACAGGGGGCGGGCCCCAAGAGACCCAGTACTTC. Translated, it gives CSVTGGGPQETQYF.